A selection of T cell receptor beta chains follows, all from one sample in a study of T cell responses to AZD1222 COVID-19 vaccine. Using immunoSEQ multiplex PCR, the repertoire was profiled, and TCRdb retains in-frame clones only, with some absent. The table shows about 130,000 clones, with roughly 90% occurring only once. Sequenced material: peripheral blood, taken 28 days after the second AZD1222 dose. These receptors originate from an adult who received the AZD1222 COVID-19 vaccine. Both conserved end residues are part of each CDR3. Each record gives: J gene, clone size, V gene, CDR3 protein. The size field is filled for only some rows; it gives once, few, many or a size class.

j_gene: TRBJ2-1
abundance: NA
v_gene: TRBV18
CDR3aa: CASSPWESSYNEQFF

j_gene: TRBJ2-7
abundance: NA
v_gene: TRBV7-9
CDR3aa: CASSSALRYEQYF

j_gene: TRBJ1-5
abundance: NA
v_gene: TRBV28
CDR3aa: CASRRGSAPQHF

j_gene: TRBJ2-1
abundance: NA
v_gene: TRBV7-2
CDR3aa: CASSPGLNEQFF

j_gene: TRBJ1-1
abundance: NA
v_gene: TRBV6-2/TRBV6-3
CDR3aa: CASSNGQGSTEAFF

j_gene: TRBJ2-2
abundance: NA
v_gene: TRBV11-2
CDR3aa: CASSSRHTGELFF

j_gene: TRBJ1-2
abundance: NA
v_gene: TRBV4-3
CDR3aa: CASSQEPGTYGYTF

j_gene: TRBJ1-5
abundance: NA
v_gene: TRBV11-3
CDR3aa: CASSLDRNQPQHF

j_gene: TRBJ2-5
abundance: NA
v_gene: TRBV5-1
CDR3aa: CASSLEAGVEETQYF

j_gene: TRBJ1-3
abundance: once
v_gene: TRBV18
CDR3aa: CASSGTGLSGNTIYF

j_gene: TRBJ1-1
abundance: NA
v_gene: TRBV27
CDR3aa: CASSSRPEAFF

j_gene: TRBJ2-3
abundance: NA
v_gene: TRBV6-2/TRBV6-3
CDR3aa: CASSLRLGTDTQYF

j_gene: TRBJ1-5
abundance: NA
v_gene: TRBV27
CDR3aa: CASSPDRVGNQPQHF

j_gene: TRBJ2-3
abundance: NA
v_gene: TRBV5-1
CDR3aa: CASSHETGVTDTQYF

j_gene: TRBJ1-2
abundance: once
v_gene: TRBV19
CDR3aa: CASSPRQGSLNYGYTF

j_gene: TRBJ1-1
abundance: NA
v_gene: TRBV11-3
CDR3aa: CASSLDLQGGNTEAFF

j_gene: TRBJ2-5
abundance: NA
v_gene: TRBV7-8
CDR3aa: CASSLVGGETQYF

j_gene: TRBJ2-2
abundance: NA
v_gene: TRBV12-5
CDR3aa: CASGLDSRGTGELFF

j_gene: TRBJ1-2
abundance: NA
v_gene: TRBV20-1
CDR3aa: CSARDGGYTF

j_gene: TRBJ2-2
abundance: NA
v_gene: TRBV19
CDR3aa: CASSMGVRTGELFF

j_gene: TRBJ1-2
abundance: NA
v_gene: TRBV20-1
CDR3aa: CSWIAGLGYTF

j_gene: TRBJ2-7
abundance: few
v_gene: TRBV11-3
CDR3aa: CASSLEWLGGTYEQYF

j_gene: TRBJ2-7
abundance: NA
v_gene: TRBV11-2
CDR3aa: CASSLGLAGIYEQYF

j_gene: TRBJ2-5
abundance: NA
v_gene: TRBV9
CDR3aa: CASSVGVSPETQYF

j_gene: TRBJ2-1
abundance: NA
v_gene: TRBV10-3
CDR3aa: CAISQTSVEQFF